Listed below are T cell receptor beta chains from one sample, sequenced in a study of response to subunit inactivated influenza vaccine. Using its own MiXCR run on the RT-PCR reads, TCRdb lists one record per CDR3 protein. The sample records fewer than 250,000 distinct CDR3 sequences, around 14% being singletons. Source: CD8+ T cells sorted from PBMCs, taken approximately 5 days after vaccination. The receptors were gathered from a middle-aged man who received an inactivated influenza vaccine. Each CDR3 is given with its conserved first and last residue. A D gene is named only where the DNA matches it firmly. Clone sizes are given selectively: once, few, many, or a class where the clone is expanded.

j_call clone_size v_call d_call cdr3_nt cdr3_aa
TRBJ2-7 - TRBV7-8 - TGTGCCAGCAGCGGCCAGAACGGCAACTACGAGCAGTACTTC CASSGQNGNYEQYF
TRBJ2-1 few TRBV9 TRBD2 TGTGCCAGCAGCGCCAGCGGGAGGTTTCTGAATGAGCAGTTCTTC CASSASGRFLNEQFF
TRBJ2-1 - TRBV12-3/TRBV12-4 TRBD2 TGTGCCAGCAGACCCGGGGCTAGCGGGCAGTACAATGAGCAGTTCTTC CASRPGASGQYNEQFF
TRBJ2-7 few TRBV7-6 - TGTGCCAGCAGCGAACTGTCCGGGACACCACCCTACGAGCAGTACTTC CASSELSGTPPYEQYF
TRBJ1-3 few TRBV6-5 TRBD1 TGTGCCAGCAGTTACTCGGGGACAGGGGACTCAGGAAACACCATATATTTT CASSYSGTGDSGNTIYF
TRBJ2-2 - TRBV7-9 TRBD2 TGTGCCAGCAGCCCACACGTAGCGGGAGGCACCGGGGAGCTGTTTTTT CASSPHVAGGTGELFF
TRBJ1-5 few TRBV5-1 TRBD1 TGCGCCAGCAGCCCAGGACAGGGGGCAGGACAGCCCCAGCATTTT CASSPGQGAGQPQHF
TRBJ2-1 - TRBV29-1 - TGCAGCGCCATAGACCCGGAGTGGGTCAATGAGCAGTTCTTC CSAIDPEWVNEQFF
TRBJ2-7 - TRBV20-1 - TGCAGTGCGATCGGGACTTCGGGCGAGCAGTACTTC CSAIGTSGEQYF
TRBJ2-1 few TRBV7-2 TRBD2 TGTGCCAGCAGCACCCACGGGCGGGAGGGCCAGAATGAGCAGTTCTTC CASSTHGREGQNEQFF
TRBJ2-1 few TRBV9 TRBD2 TGTGCCAGCAGCGAGGGACTAGTCTACAATGAGCAGTTCTTC CASSEGLVYNEQFF
TRBJ2-1 few TRBV20-1 TRBD2 TGCAGTGCTGACACTAGCGATAACTCCTACAATGAGCAGTTCTTC CSADTSDNSYNEQFF
TRBJ2-7 few TRBV7-8 TRBD2 TGTGCCAGCAGCTCTCGACTAGCGGGAGGAAGAGAGCAGTACTTC CASSSRLAGGREQYF
TRBJ2-2 few TRBV5-1 TRBD1 TGCGCCAGCAGCGCGGGACAGGGGAACACCGGGGAGCTGTTTTTT CASSAGQGNTGELFF
TRBJ2-5 many TRBV5-4 - TGTGCCAGCAGCTTGCTGGGGGCTAGCGGAGAGGCGGAGACCCAGTACTTC CASSLLGASGEAETQYF
TRBJ1-6 few TRBV5-6 TRBD1 TGTGCCAGCAGCTTTGGGACAGGGAGTTATTCACCCCTCCACTTT CASSFGTGSYSPLHF
TRBJ2-7 - TRBV9 TRBD1 TGTGCCAGCAGCGACCGGGACAGTTCCTACGAGCAGTACTTC CASSDRDSSYEQYF
TRBJ2-3 many TRBV27 - TGTGCCAGCAGTTTATCGTGGATCGGGGCAGATACGCAGTATTTT CASSLSWIGADTQYF
TRBJ1-5 - TRBV6-2/TRBV6-3 - TGTGCCAGCAGTTGGGACTGGGGGCCCCAGCATTTT CASSWDWGPQHF
TRBJ2-7 - TRBV30 - TGTGCCTGGAGTGTAGGAGTAGGAGCGTTCGCCTACGAGCAGTACTTC CAWSVGVGAFAYEQYF
TRBJ2-2 - TRBV28 - TGTGCCAGCAGGCAGGGGAGCGTGGAGCTGTTTTTT CASRQGSVELFF